One sample yielded the 26 T cell receptor beta chains listed below, sequenced in a study of cytomegalovirus exposure and HLA in healthy donors. The primer mix had 60 Vbeta and 13 Jbeta primers. This table comes from immunoSEQ multiplex PCR, and its TCRdb copy is limited to in-frame clones, with some not included. The sample lists 150,000 to 200,000 clones; roughly 74% were seen once. Sequencing was done on a sample of PBMCs. These receptors came from a male donor in good health and CMV-seronegative.

This clone was detected only once. The chain links TRBV6-1 to TRBJ1-5, with 8 bases fitting TRBD1. CDR1 and CDR2 (germline): MNHNS, SASEGT. V lost 2 bases to trimming and J lost 0 bases; unmatched junction nucleotides: 9. The CDR3 sequence is 18 residues long. The CDR3 DNA follows: TGTGCCAGCAGTGAATCTCCGATACAGGGGGGTAGCAATCAGCCCCAGCATTTT. Translated, it gives CASSESPIQGGSNQPQHF.

This chain uses TRBV11-2 with TRBJ2-5; D uncertain. V lost 2 bases and J lost 5, with 6 bases in between. This CDR3 is 12 amino acids long. Germline V CDR1 and CDR2: SGHAT, FQNNGV. The CDR3 here is CASSLRRETQYF. The CDR3 DNA is TGTGCCAGCAGCTTACGGCGGGAGACCCAGTACTTC.

The chain employs TRBV9 and TRBJ2-3, with TRBD2 as a possible D gene (6 bases). V was pared by 0 bases and J by 6 bases, with 17 bases between. CDR1 and CDR2 (germline): SGDLS, YYNGEE. The CDR3 runs 16 residues. The CDR3 region is CASSVVAGTRRDTQYF. The CDR3, as DNA: TGTGCCAGCAGCGTAGTTGCCGGGACTCGTAGGGATACGCAGTATTTT.

This sequence joins TRBV6-6 and TRBJ1-2; possibly TRBD1 for D (5 bases). Deletions cut 4 bases from V and 6 bases from J, with 12 bases between. From germline, CDR1 is MNHNY and CDR2 SVGAGI (reference sequence). The CDR3 length is 13 residues. The CDR3 reads CASSFATANGYTF. The CDR3 region has the DNA TGTGCCAGCAGTTTCGCGACAGCTAATGGCTACACCTTC.

The V and J genes are TRBV5-4 and TRBJ2-5, with a tentative D call TRBD1 (6 bases). V gave up 3 bases and J gave up 4 bases, with 16 bases separating them. The V gene's germline CDR1 is SGHNT and CDR2 YYREEE (reference sequence). This CDR3 is built from 15 residues. The CDR3 coding sequence is TGTGCCAGCAGCTCGCCCGGGACACGGGGAGAGACCCAGTACTTC. It specifies CASSSPGTRGETQYF.

The chain is built from TRBV7-8 and TRBJ2-1, with TRBD2 matching 8 bases. The junction had 9 bases not matched to a gene; V was cut back by 0 bases and J by 5 bases. Germline lookup yields CDR1 SGHVS and CDR2 FQNEAQ. This CDR3 region has 17 residues. The chain's CDR3 is CASSLAPGSGTDNEQFF. The CDR3 DNA reads as TGTGCCAGCAGCTTAGCGCCGGGTAGCGGGACCGACAATGAGCAGTTCTTC.

The V and J genes are TRBV18 and TRBJ1-6, with TRBD1 as a possible D gene (5 bases). The CDR3 covers 13 residues. The V gene's germline CDR1 is KGHSH and CDR2 LQKENI. V shed 3 bases and J shed 10 bases, with 10 bases lying between them. The CDR3 reads CASSPTGGSPLHF. As DNA, the CDR3 is TGTGCCAGCTCACCGACGGGGGGATCACCCCTCCACTTT.

This clone has only one observation. The chain carries TRBV7-2 and TRBJ2-7; 7 bases are a match to TRBD1. Germline CDR1 and CDR2: SGHTA and FQGNSA. Trimming at V came to 5 bases and at J to 2 bases, leaving 6 bases not matched to a gene. The CDR3 sequence is 14 residues long. CDR3 coding DNA: TGTGCCAGCAGCCTTGACAGGGCCGCCTACGAGCAGTACTTC. Translation gives CASSLDRAAYEQYF.

J is TRBJ2-7 and V is TRBV18; TRBD1 agrees at 7 bases. The CDR3 consists of 13 residues. The germline V gene encodes CDR1 KGHSH and CDR2 LQKENI. With 3 bases clipped from V and 6 bases from J, the junction kept 5 bases outside the gene matches. The CDR3 here is CASSPGQTSEQYF. For the CDR3, the DNA is TGTGCCAGCTCACCGGGACAGACCTCCGAGCAGTACTTC.

The CDR3 region has the DNA TGTGCCAGCAGCGGGGGACAGGGCTACGAGCAGTACTTC. The encoded protein is CASSGGQGYEQYF. The V call is TRBV5-4, the J call TRBJ2-7; TRBD1 aligns across 9 bases. Germline CDR1 and CDR2: SGHNT and YYREEE (reference sequence). J was trimmed by 3 bases and V by 4 bases; bases with no gene match: 2. There are 13 residues in the CDR3.

CDR3 bases: TGTGCCAGTAGTATTTCACTAGCGATAGGGGATACGCAGTATTTT. It is translated as CASSISLAIGDTQYF. V gene TRBV19 combines with J gene TRBJ2-3; TRBD2 aligns across 7 bases. Germline assignment: CDR1 LNHDA and CDR2 SQIVND (reference sequence). The CDR3 runs to 15 residues. V lost 3 bases and J lost 6; bases outside the gene matches: 9.

The J gene is TRBJ1-5, the V gene TRBV7-9, with 9 bases fitting TRBD1. The V segment lost 3 bases and the J segment 5 bases; nucleotides outside the gene matches: 8. Germline-derived CDR1 and CDR2 are SEHNR and FQNEAQ (reference sequence). The CDR3 spans 16 residues. The CDR3 DNA reads TGTGCCAGCAGCTTGGGACAGGGCCGAGGGCATCAGCCCCAGCATTTT. Its protein product is CASSLGQGRGHQPQHF. The full variable domain, with the rest looked up from reference TRBV7-9 and TRBJ1-5, is DTGVSQNPRHKITKRGQNVTFRCDPISEHNRLYWYRQTLGQGPEFLTYFQNEAQLEKSRLLSDRFSAERPKGSFSTLEIQRTEQGDSAMYLCASSLGQGRGHQPQHFGDGTRLSIL.

The chain uses TRBV29-1 and TRBJ1-1, with a weak D call TRBD1 (6 bases). Looked up from germline, CDR1 is SQVTM and CDR2 is ANQGSEA. There are 13 residues in the CDR3. With 7 bases removed from V and 2 bases from J, the gap between germline ends came to 14 bases. CDR3 in amino acids: CSASRQENTEAFF. CDR3 nucleotide sequence: TGCAGCGCCTCTAGACAGGAAAACACTGAAGCTTTCTTT. Full variable domain (rest looked up from reference TRBV29-1 and TRBJ1-1): SAVISQKPSRDICQRGTSLTIQCQVDSQVTMMFWYRQQPGQSLTLIATANQGSEATYESGFVIDKFPISRPNLTFSTLTVSNMSPEDSSIYLCSASRQENTEAFFGQGTRLTVV.

The chain couples TRBV18 to TRBJ1-1, with a possible D match to TRBD1 (6 bases). CDR1 KGHSH and CDR2 LQKENI come from the germline V gene. The ends were cut back, 2 bases at V and 6 bases at J, with 13 bases in the middle. CDR3 length: 14 amino acids. CDR3 loop: CASSPIGGLAEAFF. For the CDR3, the DNA is TGTGCCAGCTCACCAATTGGGGGCTTGGCTGAAGCTTTCTTT. Using reference TRBV18 and TRBJ1-1 for the parts outside the CDR3, the full variable domain is NAGVMQNPRHLVRRRGQEARLRCSPMKGHSHVYWYRQLPEEGLKFMVYLQKENIIDESGMPKERFSAEFPKEGPSILRIQQVVRGDSAAYFCASSPIGGLAEAFFGQGTRLTVV.

The V and J genes are TRBV7-2 and TRBJ2-1, with 8 bases that match TRBD1. With V trimmed by 0 bases and J by 5 bases, 21 bases remained unmatched. The germline V gene has CDR1 SGHTA and CDR2 FQGNSA. The length of the CDR3 is 21 residues. The CDR3 coding sequence is TGTGCCAGCAGCTTAGCGTTTAGGGACAGGACCGGGCGGCCCACCCACAATGAGCAGTTCTTC. Translating gives CASSLAFRDRTGRPTHNEQFF.

The chain uses TRBV7-9 and TRBJ2-2; 8 nucleotides line up with TRBD2. Germline trimming cut 4 bases from V and 3 bases from J; bases unmatched to any gene: 1. This CDR3 comprises 14 residues. The V gene's germline CDR1 is SEHNR and CDR2 FQNEAQ (reference sequence). Here the CDR3 DNA reads TGTGCCAGCAGCTCGGGACTAGACACCGGGGAGCTGTTTTTT. It codes for CASSSGLDTGELFF.

V gene TRBV5-5 combines with J gene TRBJ2-3, with D possibly TRBD1 on 5 matching bases. V dropped 0 bases and J dropped 1 base, with 12 bases sitting between them. CDR1 SGHKS and CDR2 YYEKEE come from the germline V gene (reference sequence). The CDR3 has 16 residues. CDR3 sequence reads: CASSLAVGRGTDTQYF. CDR3 coding DNA: TGTGCCAGCAGCTTGGCCGTGGGGCGCGGCACAGATACGCAGTATTTT.

The V gene is TRBV28, the J gene TRBJ2-3, with D tentatively TRBD1 (5 bases). V gave up 7 bases and J gave up 2 bases, with 13 bases separating them. Germline V gene data show CDR1 as MDHEN and CDR2 as SYDVKM. CDR3 length equals 14 residues. The CDR3 sequence: CASNGQGNTDTQYF. As DNA, the CDR3 is TGTGCCAGCAACGGGCAGGGTAACACAGATACGCAGTATTTT.

CDR3 DNA: TGTGCCAGCAGCGGGACAGACTATGGCTACACCTTC. It yields the protein CASSGTDYGYTF. This rearrangement joins TRBV9 to TRBJ1-2; D perhaps matches TRBD1 (6 bases). Trimming removed 3 bases at V and 3 bases at J, with 6 bases between. The length of the CDR3 is 12 residues. Germline CDR1 and CDR2: SGDLS and YYNGEE.

V is TRBV6-1 and J is TRBJ2-7, with D possibly TRBD1 on 6 matching bases. CDR3 length: 14 amino acids. CDR1 is MNHNS and CDR2 is SASEGT in the germline V gene. Trimming left V 1 base short and J 5 bases short, with 12 bases between. CDR3 amino acids: CASSEVGRGHEQYF. In nucleotides, the CDR3 is TGTGCCAGCAGTGAAGTAGGCAGGGGTCACGAGCAGTACTTC.

The chain employs TRBV4-3 and TRBJ2-2, with 10 bases matching TRBD1. V lost 0 bases, J lost 5 bases, and 6 bases stayed unmatched. The CDR3 is made up of 17 amino acids. Germline-derived CDR1 and CDR2 are LGHNA and YSLEER. CDR3 sequence (DNA): TGCGCCAGCAGCCAAGAACTCCCGGGACAGGGGACCGGGGAGCTGTTTTTT. Its protein product is CASSQELPGQGTGELFF.

The chain has TRBV7-3 and TRBJ2-4, with TRBD2 identical over 9 bases. J gave up 8 bases and V 5 bases, and 10 bases lay outside the gene matches. In germline, CDR1 is SGHTA, CDR2 FQGTGA. The CDR3 consists of 15 residues. CDR3 loop: CASSAQPLAGDIQYF. CDR3 nucleotides: TGTGCCAGCAGCGCCCAACCACTAGCGGGTGACATTCAGTACTTC.

The chain couples TRBV30 to TRBJ2-7, with 9 positions matching TRBD1. CDR1 GTSNPN and CDR2 SVGIG come from the germline V gene (reference sequence). The CDR3 covers 14 residues. V gave up 3 bases and J gave up 0 bases; unmatched junction bases: 3. CDR3 sequence reads: CAWRGQGSSYEQYF. The CDR3 nucleotides read TGTGCCTGGAGGGGACAGGGTAGCTCCTACGAGCAGTACTTC.

This rearrangement joins TRBV9 to TRBJ1-1; possible D gene TRBD1, 5 bases. V was pared by 4 bases and J by 5 bases, with 18 bases between. The CDR3 totals 15 residues. Germline assignment: CDR1 SGDLS and CDR2 YYNGEE. CDR3 bases: TGTGCCAGCAGCTTCCTGGACATAGCTGGGACTGAAGCTTTCTTT. Translating gives CASSFLDIAGTEAFF.

The chain is built from TRBV7-3 and TRBJ2-7; D is uncertain. The CDR3 length is 13 residues. Deletions cut 2 bases from V and 6 bases from J, with 11 bases between. Germline CDR1 and CDR2: SGHTA and FQGTGA. CDR3 sequence: CASSLGLDTEQYF. CDR3 DNA: TGTGCCAGCAGCTTAGGTTTAGATACCGAGCAGTACTTC.

This chain joins TRBV28 and TRBJ2-1, with TRBD2 identical over 8 bases. Looked up from germline, CDR1 is MDHEN and CDR2 is SYDVKM. The length of the CDR3 is 15 residues. Trimming took 6 bases from V and 6 from J; bases not matched to a gene: 10. The CDR3 DNA sequence: TGTGCCAGCAGCTCCGGGACTAGGGCTGTCAATGAGCAGTTCTTC. Its protein is CASSSGTRAVNEQFF. Full variable domain (rest looked up from reference TRBV28 and TRBJ2-1): DVKVTQSSRYLVKRTGEKVFLECVQDMDHENMFWYRQDPGLGLRLIYFSYDVKMKEKGDIPEGYSVSREKKERFSLILESASTNQTSMYLCASSSGTRAVNEQFFGPGTRLTVL.